The 29 T cell receptor beta chains below were found in one sample sequenced in a study of blood T cell repertoires in COVID-19 (TCRdb year 2020). Library method: the immunoSEQ multiplex PCR assay. In TCRdb, the immuneACCESS table is reduced to in-frame sequences with V and J assigned. These tables do not hold every clone; where another copy was compared, an unresolved V gene accounts for under half, and the others remain unexplained. In all, the sample holds roughly 410,000 clones, and about nine tenths of those were seen once. The ten largest clones capture roughly 1.5% of the sample. Source material: peripheral blood. Every receptor here comes from a woman in her thirties or forties with COVID-19, enrolled during active disease.

The V and J genes are TRBV4-3 and TRBJ1-6; no reliable D call. The ends were cut back, 1 base at V and 11 bases at J, with 15 bases in the middle. Germline V gene data show CDR1 as LGHNA and CDR2 as YSLEER. This CDR3 is 15 amino acids long. CDR3: CASSQVTPGKAPLHF. As DNA, the CDR3 is TGCGCCAGCAGCCAAGTGACCCCGGGGAAGGCACCCCTCCACTTT.

This clone occurred a few times. This CDR3 reads CASSTGMKTQYF. CDR3 sequence (DNA): TGTGCCAGCAGTACAGGGATGAAGACCCAGTACTTC. The rearrangement joins TRBV25-1 to TRBJ2-5; D might be TRBD1 (6 bases). Germline CDR1 MGHDK, CDR2 SYGVNS. The CDR3 is 12 residues long. V was pared by 5 bases and J by 6 bases, with 10 bases between.

The chain has TRBV5-1 and TRBJ1-2; 9 positions match TRBD1. The CDR3 covers 13 residues. With V trimmed by 0 bases and J by 6 bases, 0 bases remained unmatched. Germline CDR1 and CDR2: SGHRS and YFSETQ. CDR3 in amino acids: CASSLGTGDGYTF. The CDR3 region has the DNA TGCGCCAGCAGCTTGGGGACAGGGGATGGCTACACCTTC.

The V gene is TRBV7-9, the J gene TRBJ2-1; D remains ambiguous. Between the trimmed V and J ends, which lost 0 bases and 8 bases, there was a span of 11 bases. The CDR3 is made up of 14 amino acids. Germline loops: CDR1 SEHNR, CDR2 FQNEAQ (reference sequence). Here the CDR3 reads CASSLAADLDEQFF. CDR3 bases: TGTGCCAGCAGCTTAGCCGCAGATCTGGATGAGCAGTTCTTC.

This clone is a singleton in its sample. The chain recombines TRBV28 with TRBJ2-1; 14 bases match TRBD2. Looked up from germline, CDR1 is MDHEN and CDR2 is SYDVKM. V shed 10 bases and J 5 bases; nucleotides not matched to a gene: 13. The CDR3 contains 17 residues. The CDR3 DNA is TGTGCCACTTCACCTGGACTAGCGGGGGGAAGAAACAATGAGCAGTTCTTC. It is translated as CATSPGLAGGRNNEQFF.

The rearrangement uses TRBV5-4 and TRBJ1-4; 7 bases agree with TRBD1. V trimming: 3 bases; J trimming: 7 bases; junction bases outside the gene matches: 9. The CDR3 extends over 15 amino acids. The germline V gene encodes CDR1 SGHNT and CDR2 YYREEE (reference sequence). The CDR3 loop is CASSSDMTGSEKLFF. CDR3 nucleotides: TGTGCCAGCAGCTCTGACATGACAGGGAGTGAAAAACTGTTTTTT.

In this sample, this clone turned up once. The V gene is TRBV7-2, the J gene TRBJ1-1; 8 bases match TRBD1. V was pared by 0 bases and J by 4 bases, with 7 bases of the junction left unmatched. This CDR3 region has 16 residues. Per germline, CDR1 SGHTA and CDR2 FQGNSA. The CDR3 DNA follows: TGTGCCAGCAGCTTAGCCCGACAGGGGATGGGCACTGAAGCTTTCTTT. Protein product: CASSLARQGMGTEAFF. Full variable domain (rest looked up from reference TRBV7-2 and TRBJ1-1): GAGVSQSPSNKVTEKGKDVELRCDPISGHTALYWYRQSLGQGLEFLIYFQGNSAPDKSGLPSDRFSAERTGGSVSTLTIQRTQQEDSAVYLCASSLARQGMGTEAFFGQGTRLTVV.

The chain joins TRBV19 to TRBJ1-1; weak D call: TRBD1 (6 bases). V dropped 6 bases and J dropped 8 bases, with 10 bases sitting between them. This CDR3 has 11 residues. Germline V gene sequence: CDR1 LNHDA, CDR2 SQIVND (reference sequence). Here the CDR3 DNA reads TGTGCCAGTAGAAGGACAGTAGAAGCTTTCTTT. Translated, it gives CASRRTVEAFF.

This chain links TRBV30 with TRBJ2-5; 9 bases line up with TRBD2. V shed 3 bases and J 4 bases; nucleotides not matched to a gene: 21. CDR1 is GTSNPN, CDR2 SVGIG, per germline (reference sequence). CDR3 length: 19 residues. Here the CDR3 reads CAWSPRLAVERPMGETQYF. CDR3 in DNA: TGTGCCTGGAGCCCAAGACTAGCGGTCGAGAGACCTATGGGAGAGACCCAGTACTTC. Based on the CDR3 plus reference TRBV30 and TRBJ2-5, the full variable domain is SQTIHQWPATLVQPVGSPLSLECTVEGTSNPNLYWYRQAAGRGLQLLFYSVGIGQISSEVPQNLSASRPQDRQFILSSKKLLLSDSGFYLCAWSPRLAVERPMGETQYFGPGTRLLVL.

In DNA, the CDR3 is TGTGCCAGCAGTTTCTGGGCGGGGGCCTACAATGAGCAGTTCTTC. Its protein product is CASSFWAGAYNEQFF. V gene TRBV27 combines with J gene TRBJ2-1, with TRBD2 matching over 7 bases. Per germline, CDR1 MNHEY and CDR2 SMNVEV (reference sequence). This CDR3 has 15 residues. The trim removed 3 bases at V and 2 bases at J, leaving 4 bases unmatched.

This clone was seen a few times. V usage is TRBV7-9 and J usage is TRBJ2-7, with TRBD1 matching over 9 bases. V lost 4 bases to trimming and J lost 4 bases; unmatched junction nucleotides: 11. The CDR3 is made up of 16 amino acids. CDR1 SEHNR and CDR2 FQNEAQ come from the germline V gene (reference sequence). CDR3 coding DNA: TGTGCCAGCAGCTCCGAGCACAGGGGGCGCCCATACGAGCAGTACTTC. As protein: CASSSEHRGRPYEQYF.

V usage is TRBV2 and J usage is TRBJ1-2; D call uncertain. The CDR3 has 13 residues. Deletions cut 3 bases from V and 7 bases from J, with 12 bases between. The germline CDR1 and CDR2 sequences are SNHLY and FYNNEI. CDR3 protein: CASSEGFFSGYTF. In DNA, the CDR3 is TGTGCCAGCAGTGAGGGCTTTTTCAGTGGCTACACCTTC.

This chain's CDR3 is CASGDGTGGKYEQYF. Written as DNA, the CDR3 is TGTGCTAGCGGAGATGGGACAGGGGGAAAGTACGAGCAGTACTTC. The rearrangement links TRBV12-5 to TRBJ2-7; 11 bases match TRBD1. J gave up 4 bases and V 9 bases, and 11 bases lay outside the gene matches. There are 15 residues in the CDR3. Germline assignment: CDR1 LGHNT and CDR2 FRNRAP.

J is TRBJ1-3 and V is TRBV7-2; possible D gene TRBD1, 6 bases. The CDR3 totals 17 residues. Looked up from germline, CDR1 is SGHTA and CDR2 is FQGNSA. V gave up 3 bases and J gave up 1 base, with 16 bases separating them. The CDR3 sequence: CASSFKTGRESGNTIYF. DNA of the CDR3: TGTGCCAGCAGCTTCAAAACAGGGAGGGAGTCTGGAAACACCATATATTTT.

The chain couples TRBV28 to TRBJ1-6, with D unclear. The V end was cut by 5 bases, the J end by 2 bases, with 16 bases between. This CDR3 is built from 17 residues. CDR1 is MDHEN, CDR2 SYDVKM, per germline. Here the CDR3 DNA reads TGTGCCAGCAGTCTAATCGAGACCGGGACCTATAATTCACCCCTCCACTTT. Translation gives CASSLIETGTYNSPLHF.

This chain links TRBV27 with TRBJ1-1; D is unresolved. The V end lost 2 bases, the J end lost 0 bases, and 7 bases lay between the germline ends. The length of the CDR3 is 14 residues. Per germline, CDR1 MNHEY and CDR2 SMNVEV (reference sequence). CDR3 loop: CASSLGRVNTEAFF. As DNA, the CDR3 is TGTGCCAGCAGTTTAGGTCGGGTGAACACTGAAGCTTTCTTT.

The V gene is TRBV18, the J gene TRBJ1-5; D gene ambiguous. Germline CDR1 is KGHSH and CDR2 is LQKENI. This CDR3 is 15 amino acids long. V was clipped by 6 bases and J by 4 bases, with 16 bases between them. In DNA form, the CDR3 reads TGTGCCAGCTCCTTTTTGTCAGGTGATAATCAGCCCCAGCATTTT. Its translation: CASSFLSGDNQPQHF.

The chain carries TRBV28 and TRBJ2-7, with D unresolved. CDR1 MDHEN and CDR2 SYDVKM come from the germline V gene. V gave up 2 bases and J gave up 0 bases, with 5 bases separating them. CDR3 size: 13 residues. The CDR3 DNA follows: TGTGCCAGCAGTTTAGTCGGCTCCTACGAGCAGTACTTC. Protein product: CASSLVGSYEQYF.

This CDR3 is CASSYRENYGYTF. Here the CDR3 DNA reads TGTGCCAGCAGTTACAGGGAGAACTATGGCTACACCTTC. The chain is built from TRBV6-5 and TRBJ1-2; D gene uncertain. This CDR3 contains 13 residues. CDR1 and CDR2 (germline): MNHEY, SVGAGI. V lost 2 bases, J lost 2 bases, and 6 bases lay in between.

The chain recombines TRBV9 with TRBJ1-1; 10 bases align to TRBD1. The CDR3 is made up of 14 amino acids. Per the germline V gene, CDR1 is SGDLS and CDR2 is YYNGEE. Trimming removed 8 bases from V and 4 bases from J; junction bases left unmatched: 8. The CDR3 here is CARSGDRGSTEAFF. The CDR3, as DNA: TGTGCCAGGAGTGGGGACAGGGGATCCACTGAAGCTTTCTTT. The entire variable domain, with the rest obtained from reference TRBV9 and TRBJ1-1, is as follows: DSGVTQTPKHLITATGQRVTLRCSPRSGDLSVYWYQQSLDQGLQFLIQYYNGEERAKGNILERFSAQQFPDLHSELNLSSLELGDSALYFCARSGDRGSTEAFFGQGTRLTVV.

The gene calls are TRBV18 and TRBJ2-7, with D unresolved. This CDR3 has 15 amino acids. Germline V lookup: CDR1 KGHSH, CDR2 LQKENI. V was clipped by 0 bases and J by 0 bases, with 9 bases between them. CDR3: CASSPPSRNSYEQYF. The CDR3 DNA reads as TGTGCCAGCTCACCACCGAGCAGGAACTCCTACGAGCAGTACTTC.

This chain uses TRBV28 with TRBJ2-1, with D perhaps TRBD1 (5 bases). The CDR3 has 15 residues. Trimming pared 5 bases from V and 1 base from J, leaving 12 bases between. Germline V gives CDR1 MDHEN, CDR2 SYDVKM. DNA of the CDR3: TGTGCCAGCAGTCGTAACAGGTCTTCCTACAATGAGCAGTTCTTC. Protein product: CASSRNRSSYNEQFF.

The chain combines TRBV12-3 or TRBV12-4 with TRBJ1-3; D unclear. The V and J ends lost 8 bases and 8 bases respectively, with 13 bases between them. This CDR3 region has 12 residues. This CDR3 reads CASSFPVDTIYF. The CDR3 region has the DNA TGTGCCAGCTCCTTTCCGGTGGACACCATATATTTT.

The chain couples TRBV6-1 to TRBJ1-1; D uncertain. The CDR3 is made up of 16 amino acids. Per germline, CDR1 MNHNS and CDR2 SASEGT. Trimming removed 0 bases from V and 6 bases from J, with 17 bases in between. The CDR3 DNA sequence: TGTGCCAGCAGTGAAGCGCTAAAATGGAGGGAAGCTGAAGCTTTCTTT. Its translation is CASSEALKWREAEAFF.

V is TRBV25-1 and J is TRBJ2-1; TRBD2 matches 14 bases. The V gene end was trimmed by 2 bases and the J gene end by 7 bases; junction bases not matched to a gene: 7. Germline values: CDR1 MGHDK, CDR2 SYGVNS. The CDR3 sequence is 17 residues long. CDR3 loop: CASSEKGTSGSLNEQFF. DNA for the CDR3: TGTGCCAGCAGTGAAAAAGGGACTAGCGGGAGTTTAAATGAGCAGTTCTTC.

The rearrangement joins TRBV18 to TRBJ1-6; the match to TRBD1 covers 9 bases. The CDR3 has 16 residues. Germline-derived CDR1 and CDR2 are KGHSH and LQKENI. Germline trimming cut 5 bases from V and 8 bases from J; bases unmatched to any gene: 10. Here the CDR3 reads CASSVVDRGSHSPLHF. The CDR3, as DNA: TGTGCCAGCTCAGTCGTAGACAGGGGGTCTCATTCACCCCTCCACTTT.

J is TRBJ1-3 and V is TRBV12-3 or TRBV12-4; D gene unclear. Trimming cost V 3 bases and J 4 bases, with 7 bases left between them. The CDR3 sequence is 13 residues long. The CDR3 coding sequence is TGTGCCAGCAGTTTTGAGGAAGGAAACACCATATATTTT. It encodes CASSFEEGNTIYF.

In the case of this clone: The same CDR3 also results from other DNA sequences found in this sample. The chain is built from TRBV7-2 and TRBJ1-5, with TRBD1 matching 7 bases. Per germline, CDR1 SGHTA and CDR2 FQGNSA. Trimming took 5 bases from V and 2 from J; bases not matched to a gene: 3. The CDR3 is made up of 14 amino acids. The CDR3 spells CASSLTGGNQPQHF. CDR3 nucleotides: TGTGCCAGCAGCCTAACAGGGGGCAATCAGCCCCAGCATTTT.

The chain links TRBV10-3 to TRBJ2-5; D uncertain. Germline V lookup: CDR1 ENHRY, CDR2 SYGVKD. V was clipped by 0 bases and J by 2 bases, with 7 bases between them. The CDR3 consists of 14 residues. The CDR3 coding sequence is TGTGCCATCAGTGAGTCGGTACAGCAAGAGACCCAGTACTTC. It is translated as CAISESVQQETQYF.